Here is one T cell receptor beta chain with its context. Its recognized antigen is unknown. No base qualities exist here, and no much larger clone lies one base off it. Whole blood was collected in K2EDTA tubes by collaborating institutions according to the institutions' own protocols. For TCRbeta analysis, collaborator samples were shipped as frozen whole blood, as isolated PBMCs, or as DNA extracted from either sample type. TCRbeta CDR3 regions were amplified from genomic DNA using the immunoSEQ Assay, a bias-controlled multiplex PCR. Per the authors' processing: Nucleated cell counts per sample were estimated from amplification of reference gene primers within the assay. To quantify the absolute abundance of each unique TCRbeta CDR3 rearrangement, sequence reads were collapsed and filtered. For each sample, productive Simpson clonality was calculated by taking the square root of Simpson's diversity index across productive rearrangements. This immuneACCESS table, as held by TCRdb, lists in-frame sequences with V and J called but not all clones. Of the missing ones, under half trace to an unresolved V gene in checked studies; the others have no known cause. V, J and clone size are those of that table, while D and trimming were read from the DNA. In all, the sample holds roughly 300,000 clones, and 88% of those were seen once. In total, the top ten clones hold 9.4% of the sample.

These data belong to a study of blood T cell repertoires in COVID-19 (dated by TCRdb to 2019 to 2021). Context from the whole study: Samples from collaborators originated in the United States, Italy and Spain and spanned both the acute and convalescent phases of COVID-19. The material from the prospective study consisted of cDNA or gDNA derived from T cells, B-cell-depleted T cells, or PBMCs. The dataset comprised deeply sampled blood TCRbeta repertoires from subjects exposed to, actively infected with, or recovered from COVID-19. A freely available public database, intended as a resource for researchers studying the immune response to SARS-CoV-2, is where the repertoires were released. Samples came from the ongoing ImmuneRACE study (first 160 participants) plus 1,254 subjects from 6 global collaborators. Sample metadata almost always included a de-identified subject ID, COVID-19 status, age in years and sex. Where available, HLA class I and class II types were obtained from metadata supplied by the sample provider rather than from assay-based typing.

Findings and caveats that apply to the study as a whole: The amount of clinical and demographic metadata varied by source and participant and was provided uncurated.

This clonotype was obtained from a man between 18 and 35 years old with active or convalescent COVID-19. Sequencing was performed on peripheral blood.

CDR3 sequence: CASQDSGANVLTF. The DNA is as follows: TGTGCCAGCCAGGACTCTGGGGCCAACGTCCTGACTTTC. The chain couples TRBV7-2 to TRBJ2-6, with the D gene not confidently named. Taken from cysteine to phenylalanine, the CDR3 has 13 residues. Only the CDR3 portion is preserved as DNA: 39 bases, with reading frame beginning at the first base. V loses 8 bases of germline sequence and J loses 0 bases, and the interval between the two ends is 5 bases. The germline V gene specifies SGHTA as CDR1 and FQGNSA as CDR2.